Within the sample, the clone carrying this T cell receptor beta chain is medium-sized. Its antigen is unknown. Multiplex touch-down PCR with TRB-A/B primers amplified rearranged V-D-J TRB sequences. Each CDR3 protein is one row after TCRdb ran MiXCR on the multiplex PCR reads. The sample holds about 2,300 distinct CDR3 sequences, approximately 28% seen once. This record belongs to a study of T cell repertoires in aging, cancer and after chemotherapy. Overall study: Donors were grouped into six age bands spanning 30 or younger through 70 or older. Around 10 million TCR reads were in the whole dataset.

Overall study findings and caveats: Untreated cancer patients had significantly lower blood TCR diversity than age-matched healthy donors.

Germline CDR1 reads LNHNV; CDR2 reads YYDKDF (reference sequence). The CDR3 runs to 12 residues. Deletions cut 2 bases from V and 6 bases from J, with 6 bases between. Peripheral blood genomic DNA, not sorted cells or RNA, was the template. The sequence was collected from a human donor in good health. V and J are TRBV15 and TRBJ2-3; no firm D call. The sample comprised blood. CDR3 residues: CATSRSPDTQYF. As DNA, the CDR3 is TGTGCCACCAGCAGAAGCCCGGATACGCAGTATTTT.